These T cell receptor beta chains were read from a single sample in a study of blood T cell dynamics during melanoma immunotherapy. Measured with immunoSEQ multiplex PCR; TCRdb has only the in-frame clones, and not every one. Counted here are some 9,900 clones, about 88% occurring once; the ten biggest clones make up roughly a tenth. The sample here was blood, taken from a patient treated with checkpoint blockade. These receptor sequences come from a human donor with melanoma. Each CDR3 is given with its conserved first and last residue.

cdr3_aa	v_call	j_call
CASRTGTGNTIYF	TRBV6-1	TRBJ1-3
CASSPDRGLANYGYTF	TRBV7-8	TRBJ1-2
CASRLGQGRGYTF	TRBV7-2	TRBJ1-2
CASSLMGGTDDNEQFF	TRBV5-1	TRBJ2-1
CASSLVPRSSSYNEQFF	TRBV5-1	TRBJ2-1
CAISESGRARDTQYF	TRBV10-3	TRBJ2-3
CASTDWGNQPQHF	TRBV6-1	TRBJ1-5
CASRLDRERDTQYF	TRBV6-5	TRBJ2-3
CASSQGRGGESKNIQYF	TRBV4-1	TRBJ2-4
CASSLTARGGNEQFF	TRBV7-6	TRBJ2-1
CASSAGSTYEQYF	TRBV2	TRBJ2-7
CASSPQETQYF	TRBV18	TRBJ2-5
CAISDTGTPLLAQYF	TRBV10-3	TRBJ2-3
CASSAGLAGDETQYF	TRBV2	TRBJ2-5
CSASPYTEAFF	TRBV20-1	TRBJ1-1
CASSEVHRADTQYF	TRBV2	TRBJ2-3
CASSPPGGTGNTIYF	TRBV5-1	TRBJ1-3
CASSPMGAYEQYF	TRBV18	TRBJ2-7
CASSFEVGGELFF	TRBV25-1	TRBJ2-2
CASSPLSTGNTEAFF	TRBV7-9	TRBJ1-1
CATSRDSQGAAYGYTF	TRBV15	TRBJ1-2
CASSLRGSGGETQYF	TRBV7-8	TRBJ2-5
CASSLIVGSGNTIYF	TRBV7-6	TRBJ1-3
CASSLDPNAAYNSPLHF	TRBV5-1	TRBJ1-6
CASSRTGTERHTQYF	TRBV4-1	TRBJ2-3
CAWSNREGDTQYF	TRBV30	TRBJ2-3
CASSLGQGTYTEAFF	TRBV5-6	TRBJ1-1
CASSARLLTPNYGYTF	TRBV2	TRBJ1-2
CASSLRQGRNTIYF	TRBV7-2	TRBJ1-3
CASSHTRSEQFF	TRBV5-1	TRBJ2-1
CATNPPSGGSYEQYF	TRBV11-2	TRBJ2-7
CASSQSIAGGQFF	TRBV14	TRBJ2-1
CASSAGWEQFF	TRBV25-1	TRBJ2-1
CSGGTVTEAFF	TRBV29-1	TRBJ1-1
CASSLSDEQYF	TRBV7-9	TRBJ2-7
CASSRSDGYNYGYTF	TRBV14	TRBJ1-2
CASSVGQPNQPQHF	TRBV7-9	TRBJ1-5
CASRLGTGDFYGYTF	TRBV5-1	TRBJ1-2
CASSRGTSGQETQYF	TRBV4-2	TRBJ2-5
CASSEGYYEQFF	TRBV2	TRBJ2-1
CASMRGERTGELFF	TRBV19	TRBJ2-2
CASSFTPQGSYGYTF	TRBV5-1	TRBJ1-2
CASSEVRGTEAFF	TRBV6-1	TRBJ1-1
CASSQLAGPMANTGELFF	TRBV18	TRBJ2-2
CASSSGMSGNTIYF	TRBV11-2	TRBJ1-3
CASRPRQGTDTQYF	TRBV7-2	TRBJ2-3
CASSLLVGLGAGYTF	TRBV5-6	TRBJ1-2